Below, 28 T cell receptor beta chains from the same sample are listed, as sequenced in a study of blood T cell repertoires in COVID-19. Sequencing was performed with immunoSEQ multiplex PCR; in TCRdb, only in-frame clones are kept and a portion is missing. The sample has around 76,000 clones, approximately 80% seen once. Sequencing used peripheral blood. Every receptor here comes from a woman in her 70s with acute or convalescent COVID-19.

The rearrangement uses TRBV30 and TRBJ1-2, with D maybe TRBD1 (6 bases). Trimming stripped 3 bases from V and 6 bases from J, with 14 bases between. The germline V gene has CDR1 GTSNPN and CDR2 SVGIG (reference sequence). The CDR3 has 13 residues. The DNA for the CDR3 is TGTGCCTGGAGAGCGAAAGGACAGAATGGCTACACCTTC. It encodes CAWRAKGQNGYTF.

Only one count was recorded for this clone. The J gene is TRBJ2-3, the V gene TRBV6-1, with TRBD2 matching over 7 bases. With 3 bases clipped from V and 2 bases from J, the junction kept 5 bases outside the gene matches. The germline gives CDR1 MNHNS, CDR2 SASEGT. CDR3 length: 15 amino acids. CDR3 bases: TGTGCCAGCAGTGAGGGGGGGACCTACACAGATACGCAGTATTTT. Translation: CASSEGGTYTDTQYF.

In this sample, this clone turned up a few times. The chain uses TRBV6-4 and TRBJ2-1; the D is unclear. This CDR3 has 13 amino acids. Germline V lookup: CDR1 MRHNA, CDR2 SNTAGT. V shed 0 bases and J shed 9 bases, with 9 bases lying between them. The CDR3 nucleotides are TGTGCCAGCAGTGACTCCCTATATTCTGAGCAGTTCTTC. This codes for CASSDSLYSEQFF.

The chain links TRBV7-8 to TRBJ2-1, with 8 nucleotides matching TRBD2. Germline V gene sequence: CDR1 SGHVS, CDR2 FQNEAQ. J gave up 4 bases and V 2 bases, and 4 bases lay outside the gene matches. The CDR3 sequence is 15 residues long. This CDR3 reads CASSLTSGGYNEQFF. The CDR3 DNA follows: TGTGCCAGCAGCTTAACAAGCGGGGGTTACAATGAGCAGTTCTTC.

The chain has TRBV9 and TRBJ2-5; possibly TRBD2 for D (5 bases). CDR1 is SGDLS, CDR2 YYNGEE, per germline. V dropped 3 bases and J dropped 0 bases, with 9 bases sitting between them. CDR3 size: 14 residues. The CDR3 sequence is CASSGGGYQETQYF. CDR3 nucleotide sequence: TGTGCCAGCAGCGGTGGCGGGTACCAAGAGACCCAGTACTTC.

The genes are TRBV7-9 and TRBJ1-2, with D unresolved. This CDR3 has 14 amino acids. Trimming shortened V by 5 bases and J by 2 bases, and 12 bases separated the two germline ends. CDR1 and CDR2 from the germline V gene are SEHNR and FQNEAQ (reference sequence). The CDR3, as DNA: TGTGCCAGCAGCCCCCAAGCGGGAAACTATGGCTACACCTTC. It yields the protein CASSPQAGNYGYTF.

This clone was seen more than once but under ten times. At one of its ends the junction is not consistent with the germline gene, which may arise from a read error. The CDR3 DNA sequence: TGTGCCAGCAGTTCTACCCCGGGACAAGGAAATTATCGGTTC. It translates to CASSSTPGQGNYRF. The chain combines TRBV28 with TRBJ2-7; maybe TRBD1 (6 bases). The CDR3 length is 14 residues. Germline V gene lookup returns CDR1 MDHEN and CDR2 SYDVKM.

This clone has a single count. The CDR3 region is CSVEGGTRDGYTF. In nucleotides, the CDR3 is TGCAGCGTTGAAGGTGGGACAAGGGATGGCTACACCTTC. This chain uses TRBV29-1 with TRBJ1-2, with a tentative D call TRBD1 (6 bases). Trimming took 1 base from V and 6 from J, leaving 12 bases between them. Per germline, CDR1 SQVTM and CDR2 ANQGSEA. The CDR3 consists of 13 residues.

This clone has just a few counts. The chain is built from TRBV29-1 and TRBJ2-6, with TRBD1 identical over 7 bases. V gave up 6 bases and J gave up 4 bases; unmatched junction bases: 15. CDR1 is SQVTM, CDR2 ANQGSEA, per germline. The CDR3 is 17 amino acids. The CDR3 DNA reads as TGCAGCGTGGGACGACAGGGCTTCTTTGGAGGGGCCAACGTCCTGACTTTC. Translation: CSVGRQGFFGGANVLTF.

The chain joins TRBV10-3 to TRBJ1-3; TRBD1 is a possible D gene (5 bases). Germline CDR1 ENHRY, CDR2 SYGVKD. The CDR3 runs to 15 residues. Trimming shortened V by 2 bases and J by 0 bases, and 8 bases separated the two germline ends. The CDR3 DNA reads TGTGCCATCAGTGAGAAAGACAGCTCTGGAAACACCATATATTTT. This sequence encodes CAISEKDSSGNTIYF.

V and J are TRBV12-3 or TRBV12-4 and TRBJ2-7; no clear D gene. This CDR3 spans 13 amino acids. Trimming stripped 6 bases from V and 5 bases from J, with 14 bases between. The CDR3 is CASRGSVRNEQYF. CDR3 sequence (DNA): TGTGCCAGCAGGGGCTCGGTTCGGAACGAGCAGTACTTC.

This sequence joins TRBV4-1 and TRBJ1-5, with D possibly matching TRBD1 (6 bases). Per germline, CDR1 MGHRA and CDR2 YSYEKL. V was pared by 1 base and J by 4 bases, with 11 bases between. This CDR3 comprises 15 residues. CDR3 sequence (DNA): TGCGCCAGCAGCCAAGTCCTACAGGGTAATCAGCCCCAGCATTTT. This encodes CASSQVLQGNQPQHF.

The chain couples TRBV7-2 to TRBJ2-5, with 11 bases fitting TRBD2. CDR1 is SGHTA and CDR2 is FQGNSA in the germline V gene. The ends lost 0 bases at V and 4 bases at J; junction bases unmatched: 4. CDR3 size: 16 residues. This CDR3 reads CASSLARLAGRETQYF. The CDR3 coding sequence is TGTGCCAGCAGCTTAGCCAGACTAGCGGGGAGAGAGACCCAGTACTTC.

The chain is built from TRBV19 and TRBJ2-1; D might be TRBD1 (5 bases). The CDR3 extends over 13 amino acids. V was clipped by 7 bases and J by 4 bases, with 11 bases between them. The V gene's germline CDR1 is LNHDA and CDR2 SQIVND (reference sequence). The CDR3 coding sequence is TGTGCCAGTAAACCAGGGCAGTACAATGAGCAGTTCTTC. Translating it yields CASKPGQYNEQFF. Using reference TRBV19 and TRBJ2-1 for the parts outside the CDR3, the full variable domain is DGGITQSPKYLFRKEGQNVTLSCEQNLNHDAMYWYRQDPGQGLRLIYYSQIVNDFQKGDIAEGYSVSREKKESFPLTVTSAQKNPTAFYLCASKPGQYNEQFFGPGTRLTVL.

The chain couples TRBV30 to TRBJ1-1, with 7 bases fitting TRBD1. CDR1 and CDR2 (germline): GTSNPN, SVGIG (reference sequence). The CDR3 spans 18 residues. V shed 2 bases and J 0 bases; nucleotides not matched to a gene: 15. CDR3 bases: TGTGCCTGGAGTCGGGGACCGGCGACAGGGCGGATGAACACTGAAGCTTTCTTT. This encodes CAWSRGPATGRMNTEAFF.

J is TRBJ2-6 and V is TRBV5-8, with D maybe TRBD2 (5 bases). The germline CDR1 and CDR2 sequences are SGHTS and YDEGEE. Trimming removed 0 bases at V and 1 base at J, with 5 bases between. The CDR3 length is 15 residues. Written as DNA, the CDR3 is TGTGCCAGCAGCTTGGCGGGGTCTGGGGCCAACGTCCTGACTTTC. The encoded protein is CASSLAGSGANVLTF. Full variable domain (remainder filled in from reference TRBV5-8 and TRBJ2-6): EAGVTQSPTHLIKTRGQQATLRCSPISGHTSVYWYQQALGLGLQFLLWYDEGEERNRGNFPPRFSGRQFPNYSSELNVNALELEDSALYLCASSLAGSGANVLTFGAGSRLTVL.

This rearrangement joins TRBV7-2 to TRBJ2-1; D may be TRBD2 (7 bases). The germline gives CDR1 SGHTA, CDR2 FQGNSA. The CDR3 length is 15 residues. Trimming left V 1 base short and J 2 bases short, with 9 bases between. CDR3 region: CASSLGGGPYNEQFF. The CDR3 nucleotides read TGTGCCAGCAGCTTAGGGGGGGGCCCCTACAATGAGCAGTTCTTC.

This clone was picked up a small number of times. Within the sample, other DNA sequences also encode this same CDR3. This rearrangement joins TRBV19 to TRBJ1-1; weak D call: TRBD1 (5 bases). Trimming removed 3 bases from V and 4 bases from J, with 9 bases in between. Per germline, CDR1 LNHDA and CDR2 SQIVND (reference sequence). The CDR3 spans 13 residues. The CDR3 spells CASSIQGSTEAFF. CDR3 DNA sequence: TGTGCCAGTAGTATTCAGGGAAGCACTGAAGCTTTCTTT.

V gene TRBV5-6 combines with J gene TRBJ1-5; D is possibly TRBD1 (6 bases). The germline CDR1 and CDR2 sequences are SGHDT and YYEEEE. The germline V and J ends were trimmed by 3 bases and 5 bases, with 15 bases remaining between them. This CDR3 is 15 amino acids long. The CDR3: CASSSYVTGYQPQHF. In nucleotides, the CDR3 is TGTGCCAGCAGCTCTTATGTCACAGGGTATCAGCCCCAGCATTTT.

The V call is TRBV6-5, the J call TRBJ2-1; 14 bases map to TRBD2. Losses at the gene ends were 4 bases for V and 7 bases for J; bases not matched to a gene: 6. Germline lookup yields CDR1 MNHEY and CDR2 SVGAGI. The CDR3 is 16 residues long. CDR3 DNA: TGTGCCAGCAGTTCCGGGACTAGCGGGAGCAGGAATGAGCAGTTCTTC. Protein: CASSSGTSGSRNEQFF.

CDR3 region: CASSPEGAGTGETDTQYF. The CDR3 DNA reads TGCGCCAGCAGCCCAGAGGGGGCGGGCACAGGGGAGACAGATACGCAGTATTTT. This sequence joins TRBV4-1 and TRBJ2-3; 7 positions match TRBD1. In germline, CDR1 is MGHRA, CDR2 YSYEKL. J was trimmed by 3 bases and V by 4 bases; bases with no gene match: 16. This CDR3 has 18 residues.

This clone showed up just a few times. This chain links TRBV7-6 with TRBJ2-7; 7 nucleotides line up with TRBD2. Trimming cost V 3 bases and J 7 bases; bases outside gene matches: 12. The CDR3 totals 15 residues. From germline, CDR1 is SGHVS and CDR2 FNYEAQ. CDR3 loop: CASSFDSEAGREQYF. DNA of the CDR3: TGTGCCAGCAGCTTCGACTCGGAAGCCGGGAGGGAGCAGTACTTC.

The rearrangement joins TRBV18 to TRBJ1-1, with a possible D match to TRBD1 (5 bases). The CDR3 runs 14 residues. CDR1 is KGHSH, CDR2 LQKENI, per germline. V was shortened by 3 bases and J by 1 base, with 9 bases between the two germline ends. CDR3 protein: CASSPVGQNTEAFF. The CDR3 DNA reads as TGTGCCAGCTCACCGGTCGGACAGAACACTGAAGCTTTCTTT.

The CDR3 bases are TGTGCCAGCAGTGAAAGGTCCGCCAGGGAGACCCAGTACTTC. As protein: CASSERSARETQYF. The rearrangement links TRBV2 to TRBJ2-5; D is undetermined. This CDR3 contains 14 residues. Germline V gene lookup returns CDR1 SNHLY and CDR2 FYNNEI. V was shortened by 2 bases and J by 5 bases, with 12 bases between the two germline ends.

The chain carries TRBV27 and TRBJ2-7; 8 bases line up with TRBD1. The V gene's germline CDR1 is MNHEY and CDR2 SMNVEV (reference sequence). CDR3 size: 14 residues. V was clipped by 5 bases and J by 2 bases; unmatched bases: 5. This CDR3 is CASSLGQGAYEQYF. As DNA, the CDR3 is TGTGCCAGCAGTCTAGGACAGGGAGCCTACGAGCAGTACTTC.

The V call is TRBV7-9, the J call TRBJ2-1; TRBD1 agrees at 8 bases. V shed 1 base, J shed 8 bases, and the junction held 10 bases outside the gene matches. There are 16 residues in the CDR3. CDR1 is SEHNR, CDR2 FQNEAQ, per germline (reference sequence). The CDR3 is CASSLGLQGADDEQFF. The CDR3 bases are TGTGCCAGCAGCTTAGGACTCCAGGGGGCGGATGATGAGCAGTTCTTC.

The genes are TRBV30 and TRBJ2-2, with D unresolved. The CDR3 spans 12 residues. The V gene lost 3 bases and the J gene lost 6 bases, with 8 bases spanning the gap. The germline CDR1 and CDR2 sequences are GTSNPN and SVGIG (reference sequence). The CDR3 nucleotides are TGTGCCTGGAGCCGAGAGGCCGGGGAGCTGTTTTTT. Protein sequence: CAWSREAGELFF.

The genes are TRBV4-2 and TRBJ2-7, with D possibly being TRBD1 (6 bases). Trimming pared 0 bases from V and 0 bases from J, leaving 12 bases between. Germline CDR1 reads LGHNA; CDR2 reads YNFKEQ. The CDR3 is made up of 16 amino acids. The chain's CDR3 is CASSQEQGARSYEQYF. Here the CDR3 DNA reads TGTGCCAGCAGCCAAGAACAGGGAGCGCGCTCCTACGAGCAGTACTTC.